Shown below are 5 T cell receptor beta chains from a single sample sequenced in a study of beta chain features in type 1 diabetes. Their target antigens are unknown. Expressed TCRB transcripts got sequenced, as all isolated RNA was reverse transcribed. Some clones are missing from TCRdb's copy, which holds only in-frame ones; the method was immunoSEQ multiplex PCR. This table has 130,000 or so clones, roughly 10% appearing once. Study-level findings and limits: TCRB CDR3s from Type 1 diabetes patients were moderately but significantly shorter in all four CD4+ subsets.

The sequenced material came from central memory CD4+ T cells from blood. Receptor source: a man aged 25-45 years with type 1 diabetes.

This chain links TRBV5-1 with TRBJ2-3; TRBD2 agrees at 9 bases. Trimming took 4 bases from V and 2 from J; bases not matched to a gene: 2. CDR3 size: 14 residues. Germline lookup yields CDR1 SGHRS and CDR2 YFSETQ. CDR3 sequence (DNA): TGCGCCAGCAGCCCTAGCGGGATCACAGATACGCAGTATTTT. It translates to CASSPSGITDTQYF.

This clone has a handful of counts. The J gene is TRBJ1-1, the V gene TRBV4-2, with no clear D. CDR3 size: 12 residues. V lost 2 bases and J 10 bases, leaving 11 bases between the germline ends. From germline, CDR1 is LGHNA and CDR2 YNFKEQ. The CDR3 nucleotides read TGTGCCAGCAGCCAAACAGAGGGCGTAGCTTTCTTT. Its translation is CASSQTEGVAFF.

V is TRBV7-9 and J is TRBJ2-1; TRBD2 agrees at 8 bases. Germline values: CDR1 SEHNR, CDR2 FQNEAQ (reference sequence). This CDR3 has 14 amino acids. The J segment lost 3 bases and the V segment lost 5 bases, leaving 3 bases of the junction unmatched. CDR3 nucleotides: TGTGCCAGCAGCACGGGGGGGGACTACAATGAGCAGTTCTTC. Encoded protein: CASSTGGDYNEQFF.

The rearrangement uses TRBV21-1 and TRBJ2-7; whether TRBD1, the table's D call, matches the DNA was not checked. TRBV21-1 is listed as a pseudogene. This CDR3 is 14 amino acids long. CDR3 nucleotide sequence: TGTGCCAGCAGCAGAAGGACAGGGGGGAACGAGCAGTACTTC. It specifies CASSRRTGGNEQYF.

This rearrangement joins TRBV11-1 to TRBJ2-7; no clear D. CDR1 is SGHAT, CDR2 FQDESV, per germline (reference sequence). V lost 4 bases and J 4 bases, leaving 14 bases between the germline ends. This CDR3 region has 14 residues. DNA for the CDR3: TGTGCCAGCAGCTACAGTGTAACCCCTTACGAGCAGTACTTC. Translated: CASSYSVTPYEQYF. Complete variable domain (other parts from reference TRBV11-1 and TRBJ2-7): EAEVAQSPRYKITEKSQAVAFWCDPISGHATLYWYRQILGQGPELLVQFQDESVVDDSQLPKDRFSAERLKGVDSTLKIQPAELGDSAMYLCASSYSVTPYEQYFGPGTRLTVT.